This is a list of T cell receptor beta chains from one sample in a study of beta chain features in type 1 diabetes. Using immunoSEQ multiplex PCR, the repertoire was profiled, and TCRdb retains in-frame clones only, with some absent. This sample yields some 200,000 clones, of which roughly a tenth are seen a single time; 1% to 1.5% belongs to the top ten. Sample: central memory CD4+ T cells from blood. Receptors were obtained from a man between 18 and 29 years old in good health. Each CDR3 is given with its conserved first and last residue. D genes are given only for firm matches. Where a row states a size, it is once, few, many or the class of an expanded clone; other rows omit it.

NA	few	TRBJ2-1	TRBV15	CATSRDGGFGDNEQFF	TGTGCCACCAGCAGAGATGGGGGGTTCGGCGACAATGAGCAGTTCTTC
NA	many	TRBJ1-2	TRBV14	CASSRSDTGVYGYTF	TGTGCCAGCAGCCGATCGGACACAGGAGTCTATGGCTACACCTTC
NA	NA	TRBJ1-2	TRBV29-1	CSVDIRSGYGYTF	TGCAGCGTTGATATCAGGTCGGGGTATGGCTACACCTTC
NA	NA	TRBJ2-3	TRBV5-4	CASSFRDTQYF	TGTGCCAGCAGCTTCCGAGATACGCAGTATTTT
NA	NA	TRBJ2-7	TRBV29-1	CSVRVATWTYEQYF	TGCAGCGTTCGAGTGGCCACGTGGACCTACGAGCAGTACTTC
TRBD1	NA	TRBJ2-1	TRBV5-4	CASSPTGDSYNEQFF	TGTGCCAGCAGCCCCACAGGGGATTCCTACAATGAGCAGTTCTTC
NA	few	TRBJ2-3	TRBV6-1	CASVRGLSTDTQYF	TGTGCCAGCGTCCGAGGGCTCAGCACAGATACGCAGTATTTT
NA	once	TRBJ1-1	TRBV15	CASREGVYTEAFF	TGTGCCTCAAGAGAGGGAGTATACACTGAAGCTTTCTTT
TRBD2	few	TRBJ2-3	TRBV6-1	CASSGDTSGRPTDTQYF	TGTGCCAGCAGTGGGGACACTAGCGGGAGGCCCACAGATACGCAGTATTTT
NA	many	TRBJ2-4	TRBV27	CASSLSGASNIQYF	TGTGCCAGCAGTTTATCGGGAGCGTCAAACATTCAGTACTTC
TRBD2	NA	TRBJ2-5	TRBV11-2	CASSLGGLAGAGETQYF	TGTGCCAGCAGCTTAGGGGGACTAGCGGGAGCTGGGGAGACCCAGTACTTC
TRBD1	NA	TRBJ1-6	TRBV7-2	CASSSSGQGPLHF	TGTGCCAGCAGCTCATCGGGACAGGGGCCACTCCACTTT
NA	few	TRBJ2-7	TRBV28	CASTTGSAYEQYF	TGTGCCAGCACTACAGGGTCCGCCTACGAGCAGTACTTC
TRBD2	NA	TRBJ2-5	TRBV7-2	CASSPGTSGGLQETQYF	TGTGCCAGCAGCCCGGGGACTAGCGGAGGCTTACAAGAGACCCAGTACTTC
TRBD1	few	TRBJ2-6	TRBV10-3	CAIGGQGPSGANVLTF	TGTGCCATCGGCGGACAGGGACCCTCTGGGGCCAACGTCCTGACTTTC
NA	few	TRBJ1-2	TRBV14	CASSQEAGLRYGYTF	TGTGCCAGCAGCCAAGAGGCAGGATTAAGATATGGCTACACCTTC
TRBD1	NA	TRBJ2-5	TRBV30	CASDRGTSAETQYF	TGTGCCTCCGACAGGGGAACCAGCGCAGAGACCCAGTACTTC
NA	few	TRBJ1-1	TRBV27	CASSFGGPNTEAFF	TGTGCCAGCAGTTTCGGGGGCCCGAACACTGAAGCTTTCTTT